This TCR beta chain was sequenced in a study of T cell changes during pregnancy in multiple sclerosis. Generated by immunoSEQ multiplex PCR, the TCRdb table keeps only in-frame clones and is missing some. The sample has about 60,000 clones, around 93% seen once. With 1 base clipped from V and 6 bases from J, the junction kept 6 bases outside the gene matches. The germline gives CDR1 MNHEY, CDR2 SMNVEV (reference sequence). The CDR3 spans 17 residues. The chain uses TRBV27 and TRBJ2-1; 13 bases map to TRBD2. The input for sequencing was CD8+ T cells from peripheral blood mononuclear cells, taken in the second trimester of pregnancy. This TCR was recovered from a female donor with multiple sclerosis, enrolled in a pregnancy study. CDR3 in amino acids: CASSLFPGLAGFNEQFF. CDR3 in DNA: TGTGCCAGCAGTTTATTCCCGGGACTAGCGGGATTCAATGAGCAGTTCTTC.